These T cell receptor beta chains were read from a single sample in a study of cytomegalovirus exposure and HLA in healthy donors. The assay was immunoSEQ multiplex PCR, and TCRdb's table has in-frame clones only and misses some. The data contain 280,000 or so clones, about 87% of them singletons. The specimen sequenced was PBMCs. The receptors were sampled from a young woman in good health and CMV-seronegative. Both conserved end residues are part of each CDR3. The D gene is left open where the match is weak. Clone size is shown for a subset of rows, as once, few, many or a class of expanded clone.

CDR3nt,CDR3aa,d_gene,v_gene,abundance,j_gene
TGTGCCAGCAGCCCCCGGGGCCCGGGACAGCAGGGGGAAAAACTGTTTTTT,CASSPRGPGQQGEKLFF,TRBD1,TRBV11-3,once,TRBJ1-4
TGTGCCAGTAGTATTCACGGGGGCGGCGGGGGTGAGACCCAGTACTTC,CASSIHGGGGGETQYF,.,TRBV19,.,TRBJ2-5
TGTGCCAGCAGTCCTGACACCTTGAACACTGAAGCTTTCTTT,CASSPDTLNTEAFF,.,TRBV6-5,.,TRBJ1-1
TGTGCCAGCAGCTTGGGGACAGGGGGTGGCTACACCTTC,CASSLGTGGGYTF,TRBD1,TRBV5-4,.,TRBJ1-2
TGTGCCAGCAGTGAAGACGGGTTTACGAATCAGCCCCAGCATTTT,CASSEDGFTNQPQHF,.,TRBV2,.,TRBJ1-5
TGTGCCAGCAGTGACCCACCTCCAGGGGGGCCTGGAAACACCATATATTTT,CASSDPPPGGPGNTIYF,TRBD1,TRBV6-4,.,TRBJ1-3
TGCGCCAGCAGCATCCAAACAGGGGGAGGGTATGGCTACACCTTC,CASSIQTGGGYGYTF,TRBD1,TRBV4-1,.,TRBJ1-2
TGTGCCAGCAGCCCCGAGCGGGGGGGCCAAGAGACCCAGTACTTC,CASSPERGGQETQYF,TRBD2,TRBV7-9,.,TRBJ2-5
TGTGCCAGCAGCGCCCACAGGAGGGCTCACAGTCCCCCCACCTACGAGCAGTACTTC,CASSAHRRAHSPPTYEQYF,.,TRBV9,.,TRBJ2-7
TGTGCCACCCACGAGGGGGCCAACGTCCTGACTTTC,CATHEGANVLTF,.,TRBV19,once,TRBJ2-6
TGTGCCAGCAGCTTAAACGGGGGGGCGAGCAATGAGCAGTTCTTC,CASSLNGGASNEQFF,TRBD2,TRBV11-3,.,TRBJ2-1
TGTGCCAGCAAGCAAATCGACTGGTATAGCAATCAGCCCCAGCATTTT,CASKQIDWYSNQPQHF,.,TRBV19,.,TRBJ1-5
TGTGCCAGCAGTTTATCTAGGCAGGGAGGAAAACTGTTTTTT,CASSLSRQGGKLFF,.,TRBV27,.,TRBJ1-4
TGTGCCAGCAGTGATCTCTCTGCGGTGACCCAGTACTTC,CASSDLSAVTQYF,.,TRBV2,.,TRBJ2-5
TGTGCCAGCAGCGGTACGGGGTTAGCCAAAAACATTCAGTACTTC,CASSGTGLAKNIQYF,.,TRBV5-6,once,TRBJ2-4
TGCGCCAGCAGCCAAGAAGGAGTTGCCCAGTACTTC,CASSQEGVAQYF,.,TRBV4-1,.,TRBJ2-4